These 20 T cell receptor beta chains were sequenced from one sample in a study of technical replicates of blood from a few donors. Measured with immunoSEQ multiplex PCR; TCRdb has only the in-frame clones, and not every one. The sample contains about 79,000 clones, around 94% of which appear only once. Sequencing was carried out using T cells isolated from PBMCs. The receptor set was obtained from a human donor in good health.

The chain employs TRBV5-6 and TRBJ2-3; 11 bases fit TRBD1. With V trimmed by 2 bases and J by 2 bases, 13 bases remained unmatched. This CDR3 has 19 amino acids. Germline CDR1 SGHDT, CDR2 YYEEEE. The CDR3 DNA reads TGTGCCAGCAGCTTTCAACGATGGGACAGGGGGATTTTCACAGATACGCAGTATTTT. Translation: CASSFQRWDRGIFTDTQYF.

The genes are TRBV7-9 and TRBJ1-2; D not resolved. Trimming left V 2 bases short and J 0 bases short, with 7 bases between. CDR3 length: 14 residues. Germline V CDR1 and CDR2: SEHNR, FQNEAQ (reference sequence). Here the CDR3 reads CASSLPSSNYGYTF. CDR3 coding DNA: TGTGCCAGCAGCTTACCCAGTTCTAACTATGGCTACACCTTC.

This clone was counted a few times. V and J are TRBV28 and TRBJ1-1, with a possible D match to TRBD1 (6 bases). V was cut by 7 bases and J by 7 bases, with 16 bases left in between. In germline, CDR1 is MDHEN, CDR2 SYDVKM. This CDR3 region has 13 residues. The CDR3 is CASTLSGGVEAFF. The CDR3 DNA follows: TGTGCCAGCACCCTAAGTGGGGGCGTTGAAGCTTTCTTT. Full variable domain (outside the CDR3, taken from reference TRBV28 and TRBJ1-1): DVKVTQSSRYLVKRTGEKVFLECVQDMDHENMFWYRQDPGLGLRLIYFSYDVKMKEKGDIPEGYSVSREKKERFSLILESASTNQTSMYLCASTLSGGVEAFFGQGTRLTVV.

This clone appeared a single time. The CDR3 loop reads CASSLKGEGGQYF. CDR3 coding DNA: TGTGCCAGCAGTTTAAAAGGCGAAGGGGGCCAGTACTTC. V usage is TRBV27 and J usage is TRBJ2-5, with D possibly TRBD1 on 6 matching bases. Per the germline V gene, CDR1 is MNHEY and CDR2 is SMNVEV (reference sequence). Deletions cut 2 bases from V and 10 bases from J, with 14 bases between. The CDR3 loop spans 13 amino acids.

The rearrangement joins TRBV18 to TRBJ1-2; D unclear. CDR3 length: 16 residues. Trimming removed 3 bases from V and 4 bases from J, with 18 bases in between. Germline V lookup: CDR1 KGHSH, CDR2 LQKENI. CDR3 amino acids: CASSPEATPISYGYTF. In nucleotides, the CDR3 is TGTGCCAGCTCACCCGAGGCAACCCCAATTTCCTATGGCTACACCTTC.

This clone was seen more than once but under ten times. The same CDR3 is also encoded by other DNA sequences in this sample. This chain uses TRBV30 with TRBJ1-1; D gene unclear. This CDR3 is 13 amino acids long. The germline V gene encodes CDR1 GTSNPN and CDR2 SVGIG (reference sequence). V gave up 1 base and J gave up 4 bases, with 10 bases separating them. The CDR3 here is CAWSAIGSTEAFF. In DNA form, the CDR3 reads TGTGCCTGGAGTGCTATAGGGAGCACTGAAGCTTTCTTT.

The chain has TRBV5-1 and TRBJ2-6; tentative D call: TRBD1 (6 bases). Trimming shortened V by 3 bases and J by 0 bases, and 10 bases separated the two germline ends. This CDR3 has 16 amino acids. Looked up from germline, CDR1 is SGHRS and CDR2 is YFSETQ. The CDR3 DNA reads TGCGCCAGCAGCTCCCAAGGGGGCTCTGGGGCCAACGTCCTGACTTTC. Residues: CASSSQGGSGANVLTF.

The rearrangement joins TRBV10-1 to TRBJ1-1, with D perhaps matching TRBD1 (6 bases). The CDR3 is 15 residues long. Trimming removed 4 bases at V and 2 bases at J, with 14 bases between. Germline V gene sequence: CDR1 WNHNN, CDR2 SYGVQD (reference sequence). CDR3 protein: CASSGVTGRNTEAFF. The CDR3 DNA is TGCGCCAGCAGTGGGGTCACAGGGAGAAACACTGAAGCTTTCTTT.

DNA for the CDR3: TGTGCCAGCAGCTTTCCTACTAGCGGGGGAAACACCGGGGAGCTGTTTTTT. It yields the protein CASSFPTSGGNTGELFF. The V gene is TRBV11-2, the J gene TRBJ2-2; 11 nucleotides line up with TRBD2. Germline loops: CDR1 SGHAT, CDR2 FQNNGV. The V segment lost 3 bases and the J segment 2 bases; nucleotides outside the gene matches: 5. There are 17 residues in the CDR3.

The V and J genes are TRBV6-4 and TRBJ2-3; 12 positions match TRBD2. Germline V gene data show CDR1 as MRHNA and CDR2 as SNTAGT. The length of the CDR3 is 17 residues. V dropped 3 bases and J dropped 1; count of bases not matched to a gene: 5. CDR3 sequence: CASSELAGGSGTDTQYF. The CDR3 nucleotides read TGTGCCAGCAGTGAACTAGCGGGAGGTTCGGGCACAGATACGCAGTATTTT.

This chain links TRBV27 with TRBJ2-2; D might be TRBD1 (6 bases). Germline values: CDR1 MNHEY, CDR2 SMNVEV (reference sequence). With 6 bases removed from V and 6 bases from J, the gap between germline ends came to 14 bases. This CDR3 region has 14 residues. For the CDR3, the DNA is TGTGCCAGCAGGTACAGGGCAATTGCCGGGGAGCTGTTTTTT. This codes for CASRYRAIAGELFF.

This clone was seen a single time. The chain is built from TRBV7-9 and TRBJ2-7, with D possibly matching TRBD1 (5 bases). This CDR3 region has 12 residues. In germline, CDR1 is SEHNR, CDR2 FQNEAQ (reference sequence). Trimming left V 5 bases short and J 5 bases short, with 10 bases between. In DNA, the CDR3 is TGTGCCAGCAGCCAAACAGGCGACGAGCAGTACTTC. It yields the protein CASSQTGDEQYF.

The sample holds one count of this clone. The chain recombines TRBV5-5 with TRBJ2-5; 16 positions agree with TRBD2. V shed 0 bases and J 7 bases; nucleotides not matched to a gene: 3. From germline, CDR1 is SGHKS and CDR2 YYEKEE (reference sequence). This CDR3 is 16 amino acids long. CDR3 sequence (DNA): TGTGCCAGCAGCTTGGCTGGGACTAGCGGGAGGGGGACCCAGTACTTC. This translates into CASSLAGTSGRGTQYF. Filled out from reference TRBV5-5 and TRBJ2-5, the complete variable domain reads DAGVTQSPTHLIKTRGQQVTLRCSPISGHKSVSWYQQVLGQGPQFIFQYYEKEERGRGNFPDRFSARQFPNYSSELNVNALLLGDSALYLCASSLAGTSGRGTQYFGPGTRLLVL.

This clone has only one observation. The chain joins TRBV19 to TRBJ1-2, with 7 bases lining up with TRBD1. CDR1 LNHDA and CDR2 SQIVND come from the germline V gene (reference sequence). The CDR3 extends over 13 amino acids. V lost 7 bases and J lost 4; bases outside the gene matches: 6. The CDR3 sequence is CASTRGTAYGYTF. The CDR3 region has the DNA TGTGCCAGTACCCGTGGGACAGCCTATGGCTACACCTTC.

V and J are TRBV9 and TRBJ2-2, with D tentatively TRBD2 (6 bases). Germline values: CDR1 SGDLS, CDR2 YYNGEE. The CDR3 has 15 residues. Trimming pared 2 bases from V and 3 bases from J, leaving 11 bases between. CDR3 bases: TGTGCCAGCAGCGTGGGCGGGACCCACACCGGGGAGCTGTTTTTT. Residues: CASSVGGTHTGELFF. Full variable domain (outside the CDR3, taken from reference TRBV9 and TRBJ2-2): DSGVTQTPKHLITATGQRVTLRCSPRSGDLSVYWYQQSLDQGLQFLIQYYNGEERAKGNILERFSAQQFPDLHSELNLSSLELGDSALYFCASSVGGTHTGELFFGEGSRLTVL.

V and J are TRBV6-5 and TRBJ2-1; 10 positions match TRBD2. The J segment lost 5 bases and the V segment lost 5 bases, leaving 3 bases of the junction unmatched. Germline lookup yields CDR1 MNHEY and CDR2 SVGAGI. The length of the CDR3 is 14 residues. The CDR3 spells CASSPSGGDNEQFF. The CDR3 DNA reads TGTGCCAGCAGTCCAAGCGGGGGGGACAATGAGCAGTTCTTC.

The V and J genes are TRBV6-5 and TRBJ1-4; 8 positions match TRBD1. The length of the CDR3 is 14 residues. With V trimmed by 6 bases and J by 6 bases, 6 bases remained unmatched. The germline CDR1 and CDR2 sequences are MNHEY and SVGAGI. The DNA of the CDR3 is TGTGCCAGCAGGCCGACAGGGGAGCATGAAAAACTGTTTTTT. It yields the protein CASRPTGEHEKLFF.

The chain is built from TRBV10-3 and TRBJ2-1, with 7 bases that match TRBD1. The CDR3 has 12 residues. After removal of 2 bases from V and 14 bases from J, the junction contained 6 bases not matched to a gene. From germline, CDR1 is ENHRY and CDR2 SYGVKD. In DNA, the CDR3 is TGTGCCATCAGTGAGCCGGACAGGTCTGAGTTCTTC. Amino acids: CAISEPDRSEFF.

CDR3 protein: CASSPRDSNTYEQYF. The CDR3 DNA is TGCGCCAGCAGCCCGAGGGACAGTAACACCTACGAGCAGTACTTC. The rearrangement uses TRBV4-1 and TRBJ2-7, with TRBD1 matching over 7 bases. CDR3 length: 15 residues. From germline, CDR1 is MGHRA and CDR2 YSYEKL. J lost 2 bases, V lost 4 bases, and 8 bases had no gene match.

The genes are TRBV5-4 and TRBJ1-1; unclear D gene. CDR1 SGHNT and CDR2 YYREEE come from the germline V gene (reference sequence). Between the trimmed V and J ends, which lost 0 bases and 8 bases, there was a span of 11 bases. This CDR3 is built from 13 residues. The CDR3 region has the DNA TGTGCCAGCAGCTTGGGAGGCCAGTGGGAAGCTTTCTTT. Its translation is CASSLGGQWEAFF.